There are a few counts of the clone carrying this T cell receptor (beta chain). Per sample, at least 6 micrograms of total RNA were extracted. The record originates from a study of blood T cells in healthy people across ages. With a J-beta primer mix and a sample-barcoded 5' primer, a second PCR ran about 7 to 11 cycles. TCRdb re-derived calls from the 5' RACE reads in MiXCR, one entry per CDR3 protein. The data show 660,000 or so distinct CDR3 sequences, 58% seen once. Germline trimming cut 3 bases from V and 7 bases from J; bases unmatched to any gene: 8. The CDR3 covers 14 residues. Germline loops: CDR1 MNHNS, CDR2 SASEGT.

The chain recombines TRBV6-1 with TRBJ1-2; 7 bases line up with TRBD1. Sequenced: blood. The clonotype was recovered from a man aged 55 to 70 in good health. The CDR3 nucleotides are TGTGCCAGCAGTGACGCACAGGGGATCGGTGGCTACACCTTC. This codes for CASSDAQGIGGYTF.